Below are 4 T cell receptor beta chains sequenced from a single sample in a study of T cell responses to AZD1222 COVID-19 vaccine. The data were produced by immunoSEQ multiplex PCR, yet TCRdb's version contains in-frame clones alone and is incomplete. The sample has more than 150,000 clones, more than 75% seen once. The source was peripheral blood, collected 28 days after the second AZD1222 dose. These TCRs come from an adult who received the AZD1222 COVID-19 vaccine.

In the case of this clone: Its ends do not fully match the called genes, so a read error is possible. The chain recombines TRBV3-1 (or the pseudogene TRBV3-2) with TRBJ2-5; D may be TRBD2 (5 bases). The germline V gene encodes CDR1 LGHDT and CDR2 YNNKEL (reference sequence). The CDR3 is made up of 15 amino acids. CDR3 coding DNA: TGTGCCACCAGCAAGATGGTGTCTAGCAGAGAGACCCAGTACTTC. As protein: CATSKMVSSRETQYF.

This clone was seen only a few times. The chain is built from TRBV10-2 and TRBJ1-1; D is unresolved. The CDR3 length is 13 residues. Trimming left V 3 bases short and J 8 bases short, with 13 bases between. Germline V gives CDR1 WSHSY, CDR2 SAAADI. This chain's CDR3 is CASSDPQLIEAFF. The CDR3 region has the DNA TGCGCCAGCAGTGACCCACAACTCATAGAAGCTTTCTTT.

The V call is TRBV4-3, the J call TRBJ2-6, with unresolved D. Trimming cost V 1 base and J 0 bases, with 10 bases left between them. Germline lookup yields CDR1 LGHNA and CDR2 YSLEER. The CDR3 covers 17 residues. CDR3 region: CASSQAENPSGANVLTF. Here the CDR3 DNA reads TGCGCCAGCAGCCAAGCAGAGAATCCCTCTGGGGCCAACGTCCTGACTTTC.

The V and J genes are TRBV19 and TRBJ2-3, with 7 bases lining up with TRBD2. J lost 5 bases, V lost 5 bases, and 4 bases had no gene match. Per germline, CDR1 LNHDA and CDR2 SQIVND (reference sequence). The CDR3 runs 13 residues. CDR3 coding DNA: TGTGCCAGTAGTGAAATAGCGGGAGATACGCAGTATTTT. This translates into CASSEIAGDTQYF.